The clone carrying this T cell receptor beta chain was found many times. The data derive from a study of T cells in Graves' hyperthyroidism and ophthalmopathy. The investigators amplified TCR beta CDR3 regions from RNA transcripts. In the first-round RT-PCR of the TCR CDR3, the HTBI primer set was used. TCRdb recomputed calls from the multiplex PCR reads with MiXCR, one row per CDR3 protein. The sample carries some 270,000 distinct CDR3 sequences, roughly an eighth recorded once. From germline, CDR1 is MNHNS and CDR2 SASEGT. V gave up 7 bases and J gave up 1 base, with 20 bases separating them. The CDR3 totals 16 residues. It was 8.5 to 10 ml of fresh peripheral blood that supplied the PBMCs.

This rearrangement joins TRBV6-1 to TRBJ2-7; TRBD2 might be the D (6 bases). Input material: blood. The receptor was derived from a woman in her thirties or forties with Graves' hyperthyroidism. CDR3: CASNSKRAGDSYEQYF. The CDR3 DNA reads TGTGCCAGCAACTCAAAGCGGGCCGGCGATTCCTACGAGCAGTACTTC.